This TCR beta chain was profiled in a study of T and B cells in COVID-19 patients. Multiplex PCR with BIOMED2 TRB-A/B primer pools amplified TRB rearrangements. TCRdb reanalysed the multiplex PCR reads using MiXCR and keeps one entry per CDR3 protein. The sample gives around 28,000 distinct CDR3 sequences, approximately 30% of which show up once; around 1.6% is in the top ten. Blood genomic DNA input for TRB amplification was 250-500 ng. This sequence originates from a human donor who had recovered from COVID-19. The sequenced sample was blood.

The CDR3 region is CASSQEYGAGANVLTF. CDR3 nucleotides: TGCGCCAGCAGCCAAGAATACGGGGCCGGGGCCAACGTCCTGACTTTC. The V and J genes are TRBV4-3 and TRBJ2-6; D possibly uses TRBD1 or TRBD2 (5 bases each). There are 16 residues in the CDR3. Germline loops: CDR1 LGHNA, CDR2 YSLEER. The ends were cut back, 0 bases at V and 4 bases at J, with 10 bases in the middle.